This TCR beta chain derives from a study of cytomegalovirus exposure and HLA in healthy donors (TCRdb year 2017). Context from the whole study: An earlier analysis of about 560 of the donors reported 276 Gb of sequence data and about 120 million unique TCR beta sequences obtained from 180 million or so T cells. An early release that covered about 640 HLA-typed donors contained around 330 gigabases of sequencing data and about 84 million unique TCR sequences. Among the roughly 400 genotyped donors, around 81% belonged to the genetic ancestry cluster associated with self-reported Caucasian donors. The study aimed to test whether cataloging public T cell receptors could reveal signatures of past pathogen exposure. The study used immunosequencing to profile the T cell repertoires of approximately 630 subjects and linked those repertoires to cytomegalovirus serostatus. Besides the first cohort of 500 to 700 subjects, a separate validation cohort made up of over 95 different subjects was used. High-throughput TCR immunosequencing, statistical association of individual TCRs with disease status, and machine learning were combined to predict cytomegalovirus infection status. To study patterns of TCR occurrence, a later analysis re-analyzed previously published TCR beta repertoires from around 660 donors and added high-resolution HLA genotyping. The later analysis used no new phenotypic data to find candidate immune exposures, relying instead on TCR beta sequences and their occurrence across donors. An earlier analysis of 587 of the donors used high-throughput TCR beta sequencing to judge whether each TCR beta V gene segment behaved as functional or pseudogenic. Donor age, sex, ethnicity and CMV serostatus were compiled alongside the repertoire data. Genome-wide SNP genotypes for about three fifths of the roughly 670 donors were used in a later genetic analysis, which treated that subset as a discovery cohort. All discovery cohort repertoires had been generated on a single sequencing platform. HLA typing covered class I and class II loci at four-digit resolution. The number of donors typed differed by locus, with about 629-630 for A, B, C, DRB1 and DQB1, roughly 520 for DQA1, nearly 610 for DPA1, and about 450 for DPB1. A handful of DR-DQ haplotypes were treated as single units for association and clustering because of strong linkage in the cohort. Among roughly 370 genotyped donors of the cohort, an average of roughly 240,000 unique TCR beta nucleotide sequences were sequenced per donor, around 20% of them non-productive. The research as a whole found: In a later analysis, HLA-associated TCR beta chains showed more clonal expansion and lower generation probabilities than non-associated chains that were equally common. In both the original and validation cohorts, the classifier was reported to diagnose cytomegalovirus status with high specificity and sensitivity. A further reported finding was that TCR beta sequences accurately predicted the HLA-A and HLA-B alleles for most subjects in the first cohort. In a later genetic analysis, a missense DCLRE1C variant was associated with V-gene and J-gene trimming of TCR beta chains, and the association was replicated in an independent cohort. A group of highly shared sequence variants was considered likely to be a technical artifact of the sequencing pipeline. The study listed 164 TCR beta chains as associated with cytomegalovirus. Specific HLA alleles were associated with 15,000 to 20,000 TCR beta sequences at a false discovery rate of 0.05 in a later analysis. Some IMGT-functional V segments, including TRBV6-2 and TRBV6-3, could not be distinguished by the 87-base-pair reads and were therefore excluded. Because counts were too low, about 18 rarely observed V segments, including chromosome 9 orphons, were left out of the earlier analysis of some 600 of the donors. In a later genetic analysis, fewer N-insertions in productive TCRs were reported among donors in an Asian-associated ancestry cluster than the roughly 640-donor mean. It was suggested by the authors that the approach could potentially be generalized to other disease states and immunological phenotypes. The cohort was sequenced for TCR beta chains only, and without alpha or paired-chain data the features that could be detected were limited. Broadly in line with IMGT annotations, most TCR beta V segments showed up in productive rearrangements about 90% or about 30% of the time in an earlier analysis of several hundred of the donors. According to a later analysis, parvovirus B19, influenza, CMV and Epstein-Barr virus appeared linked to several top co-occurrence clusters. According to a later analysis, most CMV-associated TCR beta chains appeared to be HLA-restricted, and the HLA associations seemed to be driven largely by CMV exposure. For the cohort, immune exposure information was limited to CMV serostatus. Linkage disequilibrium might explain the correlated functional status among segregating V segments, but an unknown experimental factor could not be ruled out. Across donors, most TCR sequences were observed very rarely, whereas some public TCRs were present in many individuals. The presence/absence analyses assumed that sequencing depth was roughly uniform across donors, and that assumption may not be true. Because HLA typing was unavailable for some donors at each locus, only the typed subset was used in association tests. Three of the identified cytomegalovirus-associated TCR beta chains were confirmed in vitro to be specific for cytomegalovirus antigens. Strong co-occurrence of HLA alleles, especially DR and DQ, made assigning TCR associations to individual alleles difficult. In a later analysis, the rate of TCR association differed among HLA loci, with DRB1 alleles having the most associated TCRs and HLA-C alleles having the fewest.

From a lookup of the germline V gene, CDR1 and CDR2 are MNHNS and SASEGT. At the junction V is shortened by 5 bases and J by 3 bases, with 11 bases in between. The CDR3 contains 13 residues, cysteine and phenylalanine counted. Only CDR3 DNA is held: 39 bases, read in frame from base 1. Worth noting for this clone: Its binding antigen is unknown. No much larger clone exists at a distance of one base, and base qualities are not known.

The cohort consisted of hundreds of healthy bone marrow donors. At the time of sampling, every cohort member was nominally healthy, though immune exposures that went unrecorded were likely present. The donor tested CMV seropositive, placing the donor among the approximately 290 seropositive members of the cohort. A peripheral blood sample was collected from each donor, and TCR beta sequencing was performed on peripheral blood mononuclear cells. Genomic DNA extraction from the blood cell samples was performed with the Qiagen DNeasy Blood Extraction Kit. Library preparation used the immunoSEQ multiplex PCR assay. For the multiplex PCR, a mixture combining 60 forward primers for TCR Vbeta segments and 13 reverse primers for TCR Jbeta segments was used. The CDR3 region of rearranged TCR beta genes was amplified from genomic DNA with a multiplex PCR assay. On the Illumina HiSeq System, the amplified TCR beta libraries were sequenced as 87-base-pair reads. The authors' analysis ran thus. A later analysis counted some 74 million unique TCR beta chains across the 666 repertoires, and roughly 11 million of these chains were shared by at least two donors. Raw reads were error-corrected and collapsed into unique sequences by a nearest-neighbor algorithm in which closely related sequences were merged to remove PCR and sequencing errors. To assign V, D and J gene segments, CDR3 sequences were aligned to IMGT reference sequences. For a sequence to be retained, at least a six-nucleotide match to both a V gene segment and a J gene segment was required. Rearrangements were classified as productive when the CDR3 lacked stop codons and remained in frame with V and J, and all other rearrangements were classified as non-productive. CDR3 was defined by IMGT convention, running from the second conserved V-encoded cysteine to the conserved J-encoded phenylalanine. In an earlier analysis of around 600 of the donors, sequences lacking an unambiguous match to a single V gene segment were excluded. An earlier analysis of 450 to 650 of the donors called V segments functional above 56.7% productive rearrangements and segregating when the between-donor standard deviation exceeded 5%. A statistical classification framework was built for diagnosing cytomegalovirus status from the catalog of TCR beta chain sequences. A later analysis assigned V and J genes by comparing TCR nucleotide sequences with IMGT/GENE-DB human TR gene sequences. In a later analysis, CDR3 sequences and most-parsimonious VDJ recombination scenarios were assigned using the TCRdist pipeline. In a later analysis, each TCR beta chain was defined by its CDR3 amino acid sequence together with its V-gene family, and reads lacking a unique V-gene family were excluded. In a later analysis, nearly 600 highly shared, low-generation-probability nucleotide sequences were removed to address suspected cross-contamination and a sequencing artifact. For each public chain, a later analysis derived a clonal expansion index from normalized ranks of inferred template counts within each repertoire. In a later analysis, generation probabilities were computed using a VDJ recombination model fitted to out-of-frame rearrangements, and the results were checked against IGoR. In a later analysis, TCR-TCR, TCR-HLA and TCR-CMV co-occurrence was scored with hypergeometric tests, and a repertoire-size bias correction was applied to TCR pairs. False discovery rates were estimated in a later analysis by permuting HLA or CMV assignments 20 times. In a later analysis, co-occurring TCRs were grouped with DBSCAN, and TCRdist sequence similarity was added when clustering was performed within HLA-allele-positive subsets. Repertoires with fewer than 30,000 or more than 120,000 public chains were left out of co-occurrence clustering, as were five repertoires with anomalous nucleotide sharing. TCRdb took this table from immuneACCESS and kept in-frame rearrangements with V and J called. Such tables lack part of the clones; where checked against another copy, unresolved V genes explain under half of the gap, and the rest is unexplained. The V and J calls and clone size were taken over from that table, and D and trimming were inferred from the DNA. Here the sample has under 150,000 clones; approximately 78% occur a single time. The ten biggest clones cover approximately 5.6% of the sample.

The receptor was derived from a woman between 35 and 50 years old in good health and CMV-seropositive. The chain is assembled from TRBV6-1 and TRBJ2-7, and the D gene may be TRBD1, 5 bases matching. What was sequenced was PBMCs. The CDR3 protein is CASSLTVSYEQYF. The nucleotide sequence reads TGTGCCAGCAGTTTGACAGTGAGCTACGAGCAGTACTTC.